One and the same sample provided the 22 T cell receptor beta chains below, sequenced in a study of T cell repertoires in cytomegalovirus infection. TCRdb recomputed calls from the reads with MiXCR, one row per CDR3 protein. The sample lists around 740,000 distinct CDR3 sequences, 35% to 45% occurring once. The specimen was PBMCs. All receptors derive from a human donor in good health (CMV status not recorded). Some clones in this sample may be carry-over from other donors' samples.

The rearrangement uses TRBV19 and TRBJ2-3; D remains ambiguous. CDR3 size: 13 residues. Germline CDR1 and CDR2: LNHDA and SQIVND (reference sequence). The ends were cut back, 1 base at V and 3 bases at J, with 5 bases in the middle. CDR3 DNA: TGTGCCAGTAGTATAGTCGGGACAGATACGCAGTATTTT. Translation: CASSIVGTDTQYF. The full variable domain, completed using reference TRBV19 and TRBJ2-3, is DGGITQSPKYLFRKEGQNVTLSCEQNLNHDAMYWYRQDPGQGLRLIYYSQIVNDFQKGDIAEGYSVSREKKESFPLTVTSAQKNPTAFYLCASSIVGTDTQYFGPGTRLTVL.

This clonotype has only a few counts. The chain combines TRBV5-1 with TRBJ1-1; TRBD1 is a possible D gene (5 bases). The V end was cut by 4 bases, the J end by 0 bases, with 13 bases between. Germline V gene data show CDR1 as SGHRS and CDR2 as YFSETQ. The CDR3 totals 15 residues. CDR3 nucleotide sequence: TGCGCCAGCAGCGGCGGTGGGGGGTTGAACACTGAAGCTTTCTTT. The encoded protein is CASSGGGGLNTEAFF.

The V call is TRBV10-3, the J call TRBJ2-7; TRBD1 matches 9 bases. CDR1 is ENHRY and CDR2 is SYGVKD in the germline V gene. The CDR3 runs to 15 residues. With V trimmed by 0 bases and J by 6 bases, 6 bases remained unmatched. The CDR3 loop reads CAISESKGQGSEQYF. Here the CDR3 DNA reads TGTGCCATCAGTGAGTCGAAGGGACAGGGTTCCGAGCAGTACTTC.

The chain couples TRBV12-3 or TRBV12-4 to TRBJ2-3; D is undetermined. The germline V and J ends were trimmed by 3 bases and 14 bases, with 12 bases remaining between them. CDR3 size: 11 residues. CDR3 sequence reads: CASSLGDTTYF. The CDR3 DNA follows: TGTGCCAGCAGTTTGGGCGATACGACGTATTTT.

This clonotype was seen ten or more times. The DNA for the CDR3 is TGTGCCAGCAACCCTGCGGGTTCCAGCAATCAGCCCCAGCATTTT. Translated: CASNPAGSSNQPQHF. V is TRBV7-2 and J is TRBJ1-5; the D is unclear. With 7 bases removed from V and 1 base from J, the gap between germline ends came to 14 bases. The CDR3 is 15 amino acids. Per the germline V gene, CDR1 is SGHTA and CDR2 is FQGNSA.

Remarks on this clonotype: One junction end disagrees with the germline gene, perhaps due to a read error. CDR3 region: CASSYSAGVGGMNTEVFF. Written as DNA, the CDR3 is TGTGCCAGCAGTTACTCGGCCGGGGTTGGGGGGATGAACACTGAAGTTTTCTTT. The rearrangement links TRBV6-5 to TRBJ1-1; perhaps TRBD1 as D (5 bases). The CDR3 runs to 18 residues. The germline CDR1 and CDR2 sequences are MNHEY and SVGAGI.

The V gene is TRBV30, the J gene TRBJ1-6; D is undetermined. The ends were cut back, 2 bases at V and 7 bases at J, with 15 bases in the middle. Germline loops: CDR1 GTSNPN, CDR2 SVGIG (reference sequence). The CDR3 totals 15 residues. The CDR3 reads CAWSSQQKPNSPLHF. The CDR3 DNA is TGTGCCTGGAGTTCTCAACAGAAACCAAATTCACCCCTCCACTTT.

The rearrangement joins TRBV12-3 or TRBV12-4 to TRBJ2-1, with 7 bases fitting TRBD1. V trimming: 7 bases; J trimming: 5 bases; junction bases outside the gene matches: 14. This CDR3 region has 16 residues. CDR3 sequence: CASKTLGQKTNNEQFF. CDR3 DNA sequence: TGTGCCAGCAAGACACTGGGACAGAAGACGAACAATGAGCAGTTCTTC.

This clonotype came up a few times. The V and J genes are TRBV12-3 or TRBV12-4 and TRBJ2-1; tentatively, D is TRBD1 (5 bases). The CDR3 extends over 12 amino acids. V gave up 8 bases and J gave up 3 bases, with 8 bases separating them. This CDR3 reads CASERGYNEQFF. Here the CDR3 DNA reads TGTGCCAGCGAAAGGGGCTACAATGAGCAGTTCTTC.

About this clonotype itself: The junction differs from germline at one of its ends, possibly a read error. The chain is built from TRBV11-2 and TRBJ2-2, with D maybe TRBD2 (5 bases). This CDR3 spans 13 amino acids. In germline, CDR1 is SGHAT, CDR2 FQNNGV. In DNA form, the CDR3 reads TGTTCCAGCAGCTTAGCGCGGACCGGGGAGCTGTTTTTT. It translates to CSSSLARTGELFF.

V is TRBV7-3 and J is TRBJ2-1; tentatively, D is TRBD2 (6 bases). The CDR3 sequence is 16 residues long. In germline, CDR1 is SGHTA, CDR2 FQGTGA. V dropped 1 base and J dropped 5 bases, with 15 bases sitting between them. The CDR3 protein is CASSLSPSGDHNEQFF. CDR3 coding DNA: TGTGCCAGCAGCTTAAGTCCCTCGGGGGACCACAATGAGCAGTTCTTC.

The chain joins TRBV28 to TRBJ2-7, with TRBD1 identical over 8 bases. V shed 5 bases, J shed 2 bases, and the junction held 8 bases outside the gene matches. Germline CDR1 is MDHEN and CDR2 is SYDVKM. The CDR3 runs 15 residues. The CDR3, as DNA: TGTGCCAGCAGTGGCAGGGGGCGGGGCGCCTACGAGCAGTACTTC. Translated: CASSGRGRGAYEQYF.

This clonotype showed up just a few times. The chain links TRBV4-2 to TRBJ2-3, with TRBD1 matching 11 bases. Per the germline V gene, CDR1 is LGHNA and CDR2 is YNFKEQ. Germline trimming cut 6 bases from V and 6 bases from J; bases unmatched to any gene: 14. This CDR3 contains 17 residues. The CDR3 coding sequence is TGTGCCAGCAGACCCGAGACCGGGACAGGGGGGCGGGATACGCAGTATTTT. Protein sequence: CASRPETGTGGRDTQYF.

This clonotype appeared a few times. The chain combines TRBV28 with TRBJ1-1; D remains ambiguous. The CDR3 sequence is 14 residues long. V lost 2 bases to trimming and J lost 7 bases, with 14 bases between them. From germline, CDR1 is MDHEN and CDR2 SYDVKM. CDR3 sequence (DNA): TGTGCCAGCAGTTTAAGTCGGTTGAGGCGTGAAGCTTTCTTT. It specifies CASSLSRLRREAFF.

In its sample, this clonotype was seen a few times. This chain connects TRBV28 to TRBJ2-1; 7 positions match TRBD2. The CDR3 has 13 residues. With 8 bases clipped from V and 2 bases from J, the junction kept 3 bases outside the gene matches. Germline lookup yields CDR1 MDHEN and CDR2 SYDVKM. The CDR3 here is CASQSGTYNEQFF. In nucleotides, the CDR3 is TGTGCCAGCCAGAGCGGGACCTACAATGAGCAGTTCTTC.

The chain has TRBV7-2 and TRBJ2-5; 8 nucleotides align to TRBD2. V was clipped by 0 bases and J by 4 bases; unmatched bases: 1. The CDR3 is made up of 14 amino acids. Germline CDR1 is SGHTA and CDR2 is FQGNSA. The CDR3: CASSLARGAETQYF. The DNA for the CDR3 is TGTGCCAGCAGCTTAGCGCGGGGGGCAGAGACCCAGTACTTC.

Concerning this clonotype: No DNA is shown, since the ends of the CDR3 on it are uncertain; the CDR3 is the one TCRdb lists. The CDR3 loop reads CISVPEACPGLAGDLSSYEQYF. The genes are TRBV7-5 and TRBJ2-7; TRBD2, the table's D call, was not compared with the DNA. TRBV7-5 is a known pseudogene. The CDR3 length is 22 residues, termini included.

Worth noting for this clonotype: An end of the junction does not agree with germline; a read error may underlie this. This chain connects TRBV5-6 to TRBJ2-2, with D possibly matching TRBD1 (6 bases). The germline V gene encodes CDR1 SGHDT and CDR2 YYEEEE. The CDR3 is made up of 15 amino acids. Written as DNA, the CDR3 is TGTGCCAGCAGCTTGTTTGGGACATTCACCGGGGTGCTGTTTTTT. Encoded protein: CASSLFGTFTGVLFF. Combining the CDR3 with reference TRBV5-6 and TRBJ2-2 gives the whole variable domain DAGVTQSPTHLIKTRGQQVTLRCSPKSGHDTVSWYQQALGQGPQFIFQYYEEEERQRGNFPDRFSGHQFPNYSSELNVNALLLGDSALYLCASSLFGTFTGVLFFGEGSRLTVL.

This clonotype has a count of ten or more. This chain joins TRBV11-2 and TRBJ2-2; TRBD2 matches 15 bases. The CDR3 sequence is 17 residues long. In germline, CDR1 is SGHAT, CDR2 FQNNGV. The V gene end was trimmed by 4 bases and the J gene end by 5 bases; junction bases not matched to a gene: 5. The CDR3 here is CASSSRGTSGGTGELFF. As DNA, the CDR3 is TGTGCCAGCAGCTCCCGAGGGACTAGCGGGGGGACCGGGGAGCTGTTTTTT. The full variable domain, its missing parts supplied by reference TRBV11-2 and TRBJ2-2, is EAGVAQSPRYKIIEKRQSVAFWCNPISGHATLYWYQQILGQGPKLLIQFQNNGVVDDSQLPKDRFSAERLKGVDSTLKIQPAKLEDSAVYLCASSSRGTSGGTGELFFGEGSRLTVL.

V and J are TRBV29-1 and TRBJ2-5; D is ambiguous. The germline V gene has CDR1 SQVTM and CDR2 ANQGSEA. V was trimmed by 4 bases and J by 3 bases, leaving 9 bases between them. This CDR3 is built from 12 residues. CDR3 nucleotides: TGCAGCGTTGTGACCAGAAAAGAGACCCAGTACTTC. Amino acids: CSVVTRKETQYF. Combining the CDR3 with reference TRBV29-1 and TRBJ2-5 gives the whole variable domain SAVISQKPSRDICQRGTSLTIQCQVDSQVTMMFWYRQQPGQSLTLIATANQGSEATYESGFVIDKFPISRPNLTFSTLTVSNMSPEDSSIYLCSVVTRKETQYFGPGTRLLVL.

There are many counts of this clonotype. The chain uses TRBV7-6 and TRBJ1-3; D unresolved. From germline, CDR1 is SGHVS and CDR2 FNYEAQ. Trimming cost V 3 bases and J 2 bases, with 11 bases left between them. The CDR3 runs 15 residues. The CDR3 is CASSLAEPAGNTIYF. The CDR3 DNA follows: TGTGCCAGCAGCTTGGCCGAGCCCGCTGGAAACACCATATATTTT.

The V and J genes are TRBV11-2 and TRBJ2-1, with D possibly being TRBD1 (7 bases). This CDR3 is 15 amino acids long. The germline V gene has CDR1 SGHAT and CDR2 FQNNGV. V was trimmed by 4 bases and J by 6 bases, leaving 16 bases between them. CDR3 sequence reads: CASSYTLRGANEQFF. For the CDR3, the DNA is TGTGCCAGCAGCTATACTCTCAGGGGGGCCAATGAGCAGTTCTTC.